This T cell receptor beta chain comes out of a study of T cells in Graves' hyperthyroidism and ophthalmopathy. General study points: Stable hyperthyroidism was separated from ophthalmopathy by a model based on 13 V-J features.

Recently diagnosed hyperthyroidism of less than 2 months' duration affected patients aged 18 to 65. Orbital computed tomography, thyroid ultrasound, serum thyroxine and TRAb, and clinical symptoms together informed the diagnoses. As for this clonotype: Its antigen is not known.

The CDR3 regions of TCR beta were amplified from RNA transcripts. The TCR CDR3 was amplified in a first-round RT-PCR using the HTBI primer set. MiXCR was run by TCRdb on the multiplex PCR reads, yielding one entry per CDR3 protein. The table lists roughly 420,000 distinct CDR3 sequences, roughly an eighth of them singletons. This sequence was found in a woman between 18 and 30 years old with Graves' hyperthyroidism. The material sequenced was blood.

In DNA, the CDR3 is TGTGCCAGCAGCGTAGGCGGTTTCAGGGACACTGAAGCTTTCTTT. Amino acid sequence: CASSVGGFRDTEAFF. The chain uses TRBV9 and TRBJ1-1; D perhaps matches TRBD1 (5 bases). V was shortened by 0 bases and J by 3 bases, with 12 bases between the two germline ends. Per the germline V gene, CDR1 is SGDLS and CDR2 is YYNGEE. This CDR3 region has 15 residues.